This T cell receptor beta chain appears in the sequencing data of a study of T cells in Graves' hyperthyroidism and ophthalmopathy. Researchers amplified the TCR beta CDR3 regions from RNA transcripts. Researchers ran a first-round RT-PCR on the TCR CDR3 using the HTBI primer set. TCRdb re-called the multiplex PCR reads through MiXCR, storing one row per CDR3 protein. The table has 400,000 to 550,000 distinct CDR3 sequences, around 14% seen once. In the case of this clonotype: The target antigen is unknown.

General observations from the study: A 13 V-J model separated ophthalmopathy from stable hyperthyroidism.

This clonotype originated in a woman under 30 with Graves' hyperthyroidism. Sequencing was carried out using blood.

CDR3 residues: CASSLPPLAGGMNEQFF. The CDR3 DNA reads TGTGCCAGCAGCCTCCCGCCACTAGCGGGAGGAATGAATGAGCAGTTCTTC. V and J are TRBV6-1 and TRBJ2-1; 12 bases are a match to TRBD2. Germline loops: CDR1 MNHNS, CDR2 SASEGT. Trimming removed 6 bases from V and 7 bases from J; junction bases left unmatched: 13. This CDR3 has 17 residues.